These T cell receptor beta chains were read from a single sample in a study of T-cell reconstitution after alpha-beta-depleted transplantation in children. TCRdb redid the calling of the PCR reads with MiXCR, one entry per CDR3 protein. This sample has around 200,000 distinct CDR3 sequences; around 10% occur once, and the top ten carry around 6.2%. This sample comprised PBMCs from the stem cell graft donor, obtained from the stem cell graft. The receptor source for this set is a human donor who donated a stem cell graft to a child with acute lymphoblastic leukemia. Both conserved end residues are trimmed from each CDR3. Each record gives: J gene, V gene, D gene, CDR3 protein. D genes are given only for firm matches.

J gene: TRBJ1-1; V gene: TRBV7-8; D gene: -; CDR3 protein: ASSLVPGAHLAF
J gene: TRBJ2-3; V gene: TRBV12-3/TRBV12-4; D gene: TRBD2; CDR3 protein: ASLAGSTDTQY
J gene: TRBJ2-1; V gene: TRBV5-1; D gene: TRBD2; CDR3 protein: ASSRSGGDLGEQF
J gene: TRBJ2-7; V gene: TRBV3-1; D gene: -; CDR3 protein: ASSQVNSRVEQY
J gene: TRBJ1-1; V gene: TRBV5-1; D gene: TRBD1; CDR3 protein: ASSGGTGVRNTEAF
J gene: TRBJ2-5; V gene: TRBV5-1; D gene: -; CDR3 protein: ASSLLSSETQY
J gene: TRBJ2-7; V gene: TRBV5-1; D gene: -; CDR3 protein: ASSLASGEQSSYEQY
J gene: TRBJ1-2; V gene: TRBV6-5; D gene: -; CDR3 protein: ASSYIPGQTYGYT
J gene: TRBJ2-6; V gene: TRBV19; D gene: -; CDR3 protein: ASSTLIKRASGANVLT
J gene: TRBJ2-7; V gene: TRBV4-1; D gene: -; CDR3 protein: ASSRQDRDNYEQY
J gene: TRBJ2-7; V gene: TRBV9; D gene: -; CDR3 protein: ASSEPGEGGPHEQY
J gene: TRBJ1-1; V gene: TRBV5-1; D gene: -; CDR3 protein: ASSLAVGPNTEAF
J gene: TRBJ2-7; V gene: TRBV9; D gene: -; CDR3 protein: ASSVATGTTYEQY
J gene: TRBJ1-4; V gene: TRBV7-9; D gene: -; CDR3 protein: ASSLGVSTNEKLF
J gene: TRBJ1-2; V gene: TRBV12-3/TRBV12-4; D gene: -; CDR3 protein: ASSKQGLEGYT
J gene: TRBJ1-1; V gene: TRBV7-9; D gene: -; CDR3 protein: ASSSGGEGLTEAF
J gene: TRBJ2-7; V gene: TRBV5-1; D gene: -; CDR3 protein: ASSLEGGSTYEQY
J gene: TRBJ2-3; V gene: TRBV10-3; D gene: -; CDR3 protein: AIAPDRTDTQY